These 22 T cell receptor beta chains originate from one sample sequenced in a study of sequential checkpoint blockade in melanoma. The treatment is: randomized to nivolumab then ipilimumab (arm A) or the reverse (arm B). The method was immunoSEQ multiplex PCR; TCRdb's version includes in-frame clones alone and lacks a portion of them. The table shows tens of thousands of clones, with about 89% occurring only once. This specimen was CD8+ T cells sorted from blood (inferred from file names), taken from a patient given nivolumab and ipilimumab in sequence. These receptors all come from a human donor with melanoma.

This chain connects TRBV27 to TRBJ2-5; D uncertain. The germline V and J ends were trimmed by 7 bases and 2 bases, with 14 bases remaining between them. Germline values: CDR1 MNHEY, CDR2 SMNVEV (reference sequence). This CDR3 has 14 amino acids. In DNA, the CDR3 is TGTGCCAGCACCCCCTGGCCAGGACAAGAGACCCAGTACTTC. Amino acids: CASTPWPGQETQYF.

The chain joins TRBV4-1 to TRBJ1-4, with 8 bases that match TRBD1. With 1 base clipped from V and 5 bases from J, the junction kept 9 bases outside the gene matches. The CDR3 has 17 amino acids. The V gene's germline CDR1 is MGHRA and CDR2 YSYEKL. DNA of the CDR3: TGCGCCAGCAGCCAAGTACCCGGGACAGGTACCAATGAAAAACTGTTTTTT. Encoded protein: CASSQVPGTGTNEKLFF.

This chain connects TRBV4-2 to TRBJ1-6, with D uncertain. This CDR3 comprises 16 residues. V lost 0 bases and J 8 bases, leaving 14 bases between the germline ends. CDR1 LGHNA and CDR2 YNFKEQ come from the germline V gene. The CDR3 region is CASSQDLPSNYSPLHF. The CDR3 nucleotides are TGTGCCAGCAGCCAAGATCTTCCCTCGAACTATTCACCCCTCCACTTT.

The genes are TRBV5-6 and TRBJ2-1; D is ambiguous. Trimming pared 1 base from V and 8 bases from J, leaving 7 bases between. This CDR3 has 12 residues. The germline CDR1 and CDR2 sequences are SGHDT and YYEEEE. Here the CDR3 DNA reads TGTGCCAGCAGCTTGATTACGGATGAGCAGTTCTTC. Its translation is CASSLITDEQFF.

This clone was detected a few times. Being one base from a much bigger clone, this may be a read error. CDR3 nucleotides: TGTGCCAGCAGCCAAGAGGGTGGAGGATTTGGAAACACCATATATTTT. This gives the protein CASSQEGGGFGNTIYF. The V and J genes are TRBV4-2 and TRBJ1-3; D ambiguous. CDR3 size: 16 residues. V gave up 0 bases and J gave up 3 bases, with 12 bases separating them. CDR1 is LGHNA, CDR2 YNFKEQ, per germline.

This clone is medium-sized by share. The chain carries TRBV6-6 and TRBJ2-7; 7 bases are a match to TRBD1. Germline V lookup: CDR1 MNHNY, CDR2 SVGAGI (reference sequence). CDR3 length: 12 residues. Trimming cost V 8 bases and J 6 bases; bases outside gene matches: 7. Here the CDR3 reads CASGTVRGEQYV. The CDR3 DNA is TGTGCCAGCGGGACAGTAAGGGGCGAGCAGTACGTC.

This rearrangement joins TRBV15 to TRBJ2-1; 14 bases agree with TRBD2. Per germline, CDR1 LNHNV and CDR2 YYDKDF (reference sequence). The V and J ends lost 2 bases and 6 bases, in that order; junction bases with no gene match: 3. The CDR3 runs 16 residues. The CDR3 sequence: CATSRQGLAGGNEQFF. The CDR3 DNA reads as TGTGCCACCAGCAGACAAGGACTAGCGGGGGGCAATGAGCAGTTCTTC.

The CDR3 loop reads CASSQGTGGYGYTF. CDR3 in DNA: TGCGCCAGCAGCCAGGGGACAGGGGGCTATGGCTACACCTTC. The rearrangement uses TRBV4-3 and TRBJ1-2, with 11 bases that match TRBD1. The trim removed 3 bases at V and 4 bases at J, leaving 1 base unmatched. Germline assignment: CDR1 LGHNA and CDR2 YSLEER. The CDR3 has 14 residues.

The V and J genes are TRBV20-1 and TRBJ2-1; no clear D. V was trimmed by 3 bases and J by 8 bases, leaving 8 bases between them. Germline CDR1 and CDR2: DFQATT and SNEGSKA (reference sequence). The CDR3 consists of 11 residues. The CDR3 region has the DNA TGCAGTGCTAGTCGAGAGGATGAGCAGTTCTTC. As protein: CSASREDEQFF.

The gene calls are TRBV14 and TRBJ2-5, with 7 bases fitting TRBD2. This CDR3 has 14 residues. Germline-derived CDR1 and CDR2 are SGHDN and FVKESK. Trimming at V came to 8 bases and at J to 6 bases, leaving 12 bases not matched to a gene. This chain's CDR3 is CASRRQGGEQTQYF. CDR3 coding DNA: TGTGCCAGCCGGAGGCAGGGAGGGGAACAGACCCAGTACTTC.

The chain joins TRBV5-8 to TRBJ2-7; no definite D call. CDR3 length equals 11 residues. Germline CDR1 reads SGHTS; CDR2 reads YDEGEE. Trimming removed 0 bases from V and 6 bases from J, with 4 bases in between. The CDR3 reads CASSLASEQYF. In DNA, the CDR3 is TGTGCCAGCAGCTTGGCGTCCGAGCAGTACTTC.

This sequence joins TRBV7-6 and TRBJ2-1, with 12 bases matching TRBD2. Germline V gene lookup returns CDR1 SGHVS and CDR2 FNYEAQ. Trimming cost V 1 base and J 10 bases; bases outside gene matches: 2. This CDR3 has 14 amino acids. DNA for the CDR3: TGTGCCAGCAGCTTAGGACTAGCGGGAGACGAGCAGTTCTTC. Protein sequence: CASSLGLAGDEQFF.

This rearrangement joins TRBV4-2 to TRBJ1-4, with D uncertain. Germline V CDR1 and CDR2: LGHNA, YNFKEQ. Trimming took 0 bases from V and 5 from J, leaving 13 bases between them. This CDR3 region has 16 residues. In nucleotides, the CDR3 is TGTGCCAGCAGCCAAGAATTGGCGGGGAGGAATGAAAAACTGTTTTTT. Translating it yields CASSQELAGRNEKLFF.

The chain has TRBV7-2 and TRBJ2-6; TRBD2 might be the D (6 bases). Germline-derived CDR1 and CDR2 are SGHTA and FQGNSA. V lost 6 bases and J 4 bases, leaving 10 bases between the germline ends. The CDR3 length is 14 residues. In nucleotides, the CDR3 is TGTGCCAGCAGTTTTAGCGGCGGGGCCAACGTCCTGACTTTC. Protein: CASSFSGGANVLTF.

This clone was picked up one time. This chain connects TRBV7-9 to TRBJ2-5; 8 nucleotides agree with TRBD1. The germline CDR1 and CDR2 sequences are SEHNR and FQNEAQ (reference sequence). This CDR3 is 14 amino acids long. Losses at the gene ends were 5 bases for V and 3 bases for J; bases not matched to a gene: 5. Here the CDR3 DNA reads TGTGCCAGCAGCCCTGACAGGGGTGAAGAGACCCAGTACTTC. Its protein product is CASSPDRGEETQYF.

This chain uses TRBV4-3 with TRBJ2-2; a possible D gene is TRBD2 (6 bases). With 0 bases removed from V and 6 bases from J, the gap between germline ends came to 11 bases. CDR3 size: 15 residues. The germline V gene has CDR1 LGHNA and CDR2 YSLEER. CDR3 sequence (DNA): TGCGCCAGCAGCCAAGATAGACGGGGGTCCGGGGAGCTGTTTTTT. Protein product: CASSQDRRGSGELFF.

This clone was recorded only once. The chain combines TRBV15 with TRBJ1-4, with D unresolved. Germline CDR1 and CDR2: LNHNV and YYDKDF (reference sequence). The CDR3 has 17 amino acids. V was shortened by 0 bases and J by 0 bases, with 11 bases between the two germline ends. The CDR3 loop is CATSRDQQAPTNEKLFF. The CDR3 DNA follows: TGTGCCACCAGCAGAGACCAGCAGGCTCCAACTAATGAAAAACTGTTTTTT.

This rearrangement joins TRBV7-3 to TRBJ2-1, with TRBD1 matching 12 bases. The J segment lost 1 base and the V segment lost 2 bases, leaving 3 bases of the junction unmatched. Germline CDR1 reads SGHTA; CDR2 reads FQGTGA. This CDR3 is 17 amino acids long. The CDR3 loop is CASSLAGQGASYNEQFF. Here the CDR3 DNA reads TGTGCCAGCAGCTTAGCGGGACAGGGGGCGTCCTACAATGAGCAGTTCTTC.

The chain has TRBV5-1 and TRBJ2-7, with 14 bases that match TRBD2. CDR1 is SGHRS, CDR2 YFSETQ, per germline. V was clipped by 3 bases and J by 0 bases; unmatched bases: 2. This CDR3 comprises 16 residues. This chain's CDR3 is CASSWGTSGSSYEQYF. The DNA for the CDR3 is TGCGCCAGCAGCTGGGGGACTAGCGGGAGCTCCTACGAGCAGTACTTC.

This clone has just a few counts. The rearrangement joins TRBV7-9 to TRBJ2-7; 8 bases map to TRBD2. This CDR3 comprises 19 residues. Germline assignment: CDR1 SEHNR and CDR2 FQNEAQ (reference sequence). J gave up 6 bases and V 4 bases, and 23 bases lay outside the gene matches. CDR3: CASSSTSGGGGLRFGEQYF. CDR3 coding DNA: TGTGCCAGCAGCTCCACCTCGGGGGGGGGCGGACTACGGTTCGGCGAGCAGTACTTC.

Here the CDR3 reads CASSPVGEDTGELFF. For the CDR3, the DNA is TGTGCCAGCAGTCCCGTTGGGGAGGACACCGGGGAGCTGTTTTTT. The V gene is TRBV27, the J gene TRBJ2-2, with D possibly TRBD2 on 6 matching bases. Germline V lookup: CDR1 MNHEY, CDR2 SMNVEV (reference sequence). The CDR3 extends over 15 amino acids. V was cut by 5 bases and J by 3 bases, with 13 bases left in between.

The gene calls are TRBV25-1 and TRBJ1-4; D might be TRBD1 (5 bases). The CDR3 covers 13 residues. V dropped 3 bases and J dropped 6 bases, with 8 bases sitting between them. CDR1 is MGHDK, CDR2 SYGVNS, per germline. The CDR3 spells CASSDWGDEKLFF. Written as DNA, the CDR3 is TGTGCCAGCAGTGATTGGGGGGATGAAAAACTGTTTTTT.